This TCR beta chain appears in the sequencing data of a study of radiotherapy plus CTLA-4 blockade in lung cancer. Whole-study context: Disease control was present in around a third of patients, and objective responses in 15% to 20%.

Per the germline V gene, CDR1 is KGHSH and CDR2 is LQKENI. V was trimmed by 3 bases and J by 6 bases, leaving 17 bases between them. The CDR3 has 15 residues. Method: immunoSEQ multiplex PCR; TCRdb's copy keeps in-frame clones and lacks some. The top ten clones hold less than 5% of a sample with some 70,000 clones, about 85% of them seen once. Study-wide findings and caveats: Increased serum interferon-beta after radiation also reportedly predicted response strongly.

With regard to this clone: The antigen remains unidentified.

This sample comprised peripheral blood, obtained from a patient treated with radiotherapy plus ipilimumab. This sequence originates from a human donor with non-small cell lung cancer who had a partial response to radiotherapy plus ipilimumab. The chain combines TRBV18 with TRBJ1-1, with a possible D match to TRBD1 (5 bases). DNA of the CDR3: TGTGCCAGCTCACCGGTCCGGGGGGAGCGGGCTGAAGCTTTCTTT. Its protein product is CASSPVRGERAEAFF.